Listed here are 21 T cell receptor beta chains from one sample, sequenced in a study of blood T cell repertoires in COVID-19. The protocol was immunoSEQ multiplex PCR, while the TCRdb copy is restricted to in-frame clones and leaves out a portion. In the table there are around 99,000 clones, 70% to 90% of which are singletons. Sequencing input: peripheral blood. The receptors originated from a man between 45 and 60 years old with active or convalescent COVID-19.

This clone was recorded only once. The rearrangement joins TRBV11-3 to TRBJ2-2, with 7 bases fitting TRBD2. Germline V lookup: CDR1 SGHNT, CDR2 YENEEA. The CDR3 length is 14 residues. J was trimmed by 4 bases and V by 2 bases; bases with no gene match: 1. The CDR3 protein is CASSLLAATGELFF. The CDR3 DNA reads TGTGCCAGCAGCTTACTAGCGGCCACCGGGGAGCTGTTTTTT.

This chain uses TRBV14 with TRBJ2-7, with 12 bases lining up with TRBD2. CDR3 size: 14 residues. The germline gives CDR1 SGHDN, CDR2 FVKESK. J lost 7 bases, V lost 6 bases, and 7 bases had no gene match. The CDR3 protein is CASRLAGGIGEQYF. The CDR3 DNA reads TGTGCCAGCAGGCTAGCGGGAGGGATCGGAGAGCAGTACTTC.

V usage is TRBV6-6 and J usage is TRBJ1-5; tentatively, D is TRBD1 (5 bases). CDR3 length: 14 amino acids. Trimming took 7 bases from V and 1 from J, leaving 11 bases between them. Germline V gene lookup returns CDR1 MNHNY and CDR2 SVGAGI (reference sequence). CDR3: CASTLRGSNQPQHF. The CDR3 DNA reads as TGTGCCAGCACCCTCCGGGGGAGCAATCAGCCCCAGCATTTT.

The table lists this clone with a count of one. V usage is TRBV5-4 and J usage is TRBJ1-1, with D possibly TRBD1 on 5 matching bases. In germline, CDR1 is SGHNT, CDR2 YYREEE (reference sequence). Trimming cost V 4 bases and J 0 bases, with 13 bases left between them. The length of the CDR3 is 15 residues. The CDR3 reads CASSLTDLMNTEAFF. Here the CDR3 DNA reads TGTGCCAGCAGCCTGACAGACCTCATGAACACTGAAGCTTTCTTT.

This chain joins TRBV4-1 and TRBJ1-4, with D possibly matching TRBD1 (5 bases). The CDR3 covers 17 residues. Trimming cost V 0 bases and J 1 base, with 12 bases left between them. Germline V gives CDR1 MGHRA, CDR2 YSYEKL. The CDR3 loop reads CASSQERSRGTNEKLFF. The CDR3, as DNA: TGCGCCAGCAGCCAAGAGCGGAGTAGGGGAACTAATGAAAAACTGTTTTTT.

This chain uses TRBV21-1 with TRBJ1-5. TRBV21-1 is listed as a pseudogene. This CDR3 is 18 amino acids long. This CDR3 is CASSKAREGEPFNQPQHF. The CDR3 bases are TGTGCCAGCAGCAAAGCGCGGGAAGGGGAACCCTTCAATCAGCCCCAGCATTTT.

The chain uses TRBV11-2 and TRBJ1-5, with D unresolved. Germline CDR1 is SGHAT and CDR2 is FQNNGV. V lost 5 bases to trimming and J lost 6 bases, with 14 bases between them. The CDR3 consists of 14 residues. This CDR3 reads CASSTGQRGQPQHF. The CDR3 nucleotides read TGTGCCAGCAGCACGGGTCAACGGGGTCAGCCCCAGCATTTT.

This chain connects TRBV25-1 to TRBJ2-1, with 7 bases that match TRBD2. This CDR3 region has 15 residues. V was clipped by 4 bases and J by 7 bases; unmatched bases: 10. Germline CDR1 MGHDK, CDR2 SYGVNS. CDR3 protein: CASSGVAGLGNEQFF. CDR3 bases: TGTGCCAGCAGTGGAGTAGCGGGTTTAGGGAATGAGCAGTTCTTC.

This chain links TRBV30 with TRBJ2-7; TRBD2 agrees at 10 bases. CDR3 length: 15 amino acids. V was pared by 1 base and J by 3 bases, with 6 bases of the junction left unmatched. Germline assignment: CDR1 GTSNPN and CDR2 SVGIG (reference sequence). This chain's CDR3 is CAWSAPGLAVYEQYF. For the CDR3, the DNA is TGTGCCTGGAGTGCCCCCGGACTAGCGGTCTACGAGCAGTACTTC.

The gene calls are TRBV19 and TRBJ2-5; 9 positions agree with TRBD2. The CDR3 spans 14 residues. V gave up 3 bases and J gave up 4 bases; unmatched junction bases: 3. From germline, CDR1 is LNHDA and CDR2 SQIVND (reference sequence). DNA of the CDR3: TGTGCCAGTAGTATCGGACTAGCGACAGAGACCCAGTACTTC. Amino acid sequence: CASSIGLATETQYF. The whole variable domain, filled in from reference TRBV19 and TRBJ2-5, reads DGGITQSPKYLFRKEGQNVTLSCEQNLNHDAMYWYRQDPGQGLRLIYYSQIVNDFQKGDIAEGYSVSREKKESFPLTVTSAQKNPTAFYLCASSIGLATETQYFGPGTRLLVL.

The chain has TRBV2 and TRBJ2-2; TRBD2 might be the D (5 bases). The length of the CDR3 is 14 residues. From germline, CDR1 is SNHLY and CDR2 FYNNEI. V lost 6 bases and J 9 bases, leaving 17 bases between the germline ends. The CDR3 nucleotides are TGTGCCAGCAGACTAGTTGGGAGCGGTCGGGAGCTGTTTTTT. Residues: CASRLVGSGRELFF.

The chain couples TRBV5-1 to TRBJ2-3, with 10 bases that match TRBD1. Trimming at V came to 5 bases and at J to 5 bases, leaving 17 bases not matched to a gene. Germline V gene lookup returns CDR1 SGHRS and CDR2 YFSETQ. The CDR3 consists of 18 residues. CDR3 protein: CASRPLPAGTGVKDTQYF. The CDR3 region has the DNA TGCGCCAGCAGACCCCTACCCGCCGGGACAGGGGTTAAAGATACGCAGTATTTT.

This rearrangement joins TRBV3-1 (or the pseudogene TRBV3-2) to TRBJ1-5, with D possibly TRBD1 on 6 matching bases. This CDR3 comprises 14 residues. Deletions cut 4 bases from V and 5 bases from J, with 12 bases between. Germline-derived CDR1 and CDR2 are LGHDT and YNNKEL (reference sequence). CDR3 DNA: TGTGCCAGCAGCCTAACAGGGAACTATCAGCCCCAGCATTTT. Amino acid sequence: CASSLTGNYQPQHF.

The rearrangement uses TRBV10-1 and TRBJ2-5, with D uncertain. The V gene lost 0 bases and the J gene lost 4 bases, with 9 bases spanning the gap. Germline CDR1 WNHNN, CDR2 SYGVQD (reference sequence). The CDR3 loop spans 14 amino acids. The CDR3 DNA reads TGCGCCAGCAGTGAGTCGATGGTCGGAGAGACCCAGTACTTC. Its protein product is CASSESMVGETQYF.

The chain recombines TRBV25-1 with TRBJ1-2, with D unresolved. This CDR3 is built from 13 residues. V lost 3 bases and J lost 0, with 5 bases in between. The V gene's germline CDR1 is MGHDK and CDR2 SYGVNS. DNA for the CDR3: TGTGCCAGCAGTGATTCAGCTAACTATGGCTACACCTTC. It specifies CASSDSANYGYTF.

This chain connects TRBV7-9 to TRBJ1-1; 7 nucleotides align to TRBD1. In germline, CDR1 is SEHNR, CDR2 FQNEAQ (reference sequence). The ends lost 4 bases at V and 4 bases at J; junction bases unmatched: 6. The CDR3 length is 14 residues. The CDR3 loop is CASSSYRGTTEAFF. Here the CDR3 DNA reads TGTGCCAGCAGCTCCTACAGGGGTACCACTGAAGCTTTCTTT.

Here the CDR3 reads CASSLSPLGAGGKKLFF. CDR3 in DNA: TGTGCCAGCAGTTTGTCCCCCCTGGGGGCGGGTGGTAAAAAACTGTTTTTT. The chain combines TRBV28 with TRBJ1-4; tentative D call: TRBD1 (6 bases). Germline CDR1 reads MDHEN; CDR2 reads SYDVKM. Trimming cost V 3 bases and J 9 bases, with 23 bases left between them. There are 17 residues in the CDR3.

The rearrangement joins TRBV5-1 to TRBJ1-1; 9 bases are a match to TRBD1. The CDR3 is 13 residues long. Losses at the gene ends were 3 bases for V and 4 bases for J; bases not matched to a gene: 1. Germline V gene data show CDR1 as SGHRS and CDR2 as YFSETQ. For the CDR3, the DNA is TGCGCCAGCAGCTCGACAGGGGGCACTGAAGCTTTCTTT. Encoded protein: CASSSTGGTEAFF.

V usage is TRBV6-2 or TRBV6-3 and J usage is TRBJ2-3; 9 nucleotides match TRBD2. CDR3 length: 15 residues. J was trimmed by 0 bases and V by 6 bases; bases with no gene match: 4. In germline, CDR1 is MNHEY, CDR2 SVGEGT. Here the CDR3 DNA reads TGTGCCAGCAGCTCCACTAGCGGGAGCACAGATACGCAGTATTTT. Translation: CASSSTSGSTDTQYF.

The gene calls are TRBV6-6 and TRBJ2-1; D not resolved. Trimming removed 5 bases from V and 8 bases from J, with 7 bases in between. The CDR3 sequence is 11 residues long. Germline V gene sequence: CDR1 MNHNY, CDR2 SVGAGI (reference sequence). CDR3 protein: CASSARYEQFF. CDR3 sequence (DNA): TGTGCCAGCAGTGCCAGGTATGAGCAGTTCTTC.

This sequence joins TRBV24-1 and TRBJ2-1, with TRBD2 matching 8 bases. The CDR3 is made up of 20 amino acids. Unmatched junction bases numbered 18, after V lost 2 bases and J lost 4 bases. Germline CDR1 is KGHDR and CDR2 is SFDVKD. CDR3 amino acids: CATSDSTAILKREMYNEQFF. CDR3 coding DNA: TGTGCCACCAGTGATTCGACAGCGATTTTAAAGCGGGAGATGTACAATGAGCAGTTCTTC.